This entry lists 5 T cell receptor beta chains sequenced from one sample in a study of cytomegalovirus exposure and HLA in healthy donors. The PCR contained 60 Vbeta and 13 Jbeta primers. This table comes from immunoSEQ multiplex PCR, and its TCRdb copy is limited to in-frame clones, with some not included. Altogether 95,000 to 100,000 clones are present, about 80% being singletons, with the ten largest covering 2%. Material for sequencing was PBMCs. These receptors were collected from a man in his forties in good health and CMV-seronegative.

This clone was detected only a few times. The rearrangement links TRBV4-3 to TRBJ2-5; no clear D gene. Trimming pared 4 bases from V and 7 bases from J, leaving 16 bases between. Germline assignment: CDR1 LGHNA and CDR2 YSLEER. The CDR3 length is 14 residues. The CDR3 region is CASSRDSGFGTQYF. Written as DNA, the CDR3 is TGCGCCAGCAGCCGTGATTCGGGTTTCGGGACCCAGTACTTC.

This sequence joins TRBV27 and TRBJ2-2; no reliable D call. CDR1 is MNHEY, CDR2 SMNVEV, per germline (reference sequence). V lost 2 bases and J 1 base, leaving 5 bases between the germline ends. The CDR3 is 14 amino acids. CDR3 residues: CASSLTRNTGELFF. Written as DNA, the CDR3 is TGTGCCAGCAGTTTAACGCGGAACACCGGGGAGCTGTTTTTT.

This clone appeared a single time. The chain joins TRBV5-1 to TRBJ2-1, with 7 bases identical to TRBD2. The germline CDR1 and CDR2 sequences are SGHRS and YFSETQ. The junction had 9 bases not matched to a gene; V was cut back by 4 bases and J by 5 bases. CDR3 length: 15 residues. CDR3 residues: CASSGSSGTDNEQFF. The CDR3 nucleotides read TGCGCCAGCAGCGGTTCGAGCGGGACCGACAATGAGCAGTTCTTC.

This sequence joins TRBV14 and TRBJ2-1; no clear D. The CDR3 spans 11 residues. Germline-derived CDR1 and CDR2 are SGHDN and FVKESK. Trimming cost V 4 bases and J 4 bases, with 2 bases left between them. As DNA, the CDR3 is TGTGCCAGCAGCCCGTACAATGAGCAGTTCTTC. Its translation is CASSPYNEQFF.

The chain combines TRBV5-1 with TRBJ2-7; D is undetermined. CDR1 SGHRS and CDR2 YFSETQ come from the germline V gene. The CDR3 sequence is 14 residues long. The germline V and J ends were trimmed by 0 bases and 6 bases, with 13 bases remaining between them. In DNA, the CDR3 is TGCGCCAGCAGCTTGGGAACGCAAAAGCCCGAGCAGTACTTC. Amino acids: CASSLGTQKPEQYF.